This T cell receptor (beta chain) appears in the sequencing data of a study of blood T cell repertoires in COVID-19. At the level of the study: Donors in the United States, Italy and Spain gave samples during acute or convalescent COVID-19. Nucleic acid was either cDNA or gDNA, and it came from T cells, B-cell-depleted T cells, or PBMCs.

This CDR3 has 12 amino acids. Germline assignment: CDR1 LNHDA and CDR2 SQIVND (reference sequence). Trimming removed 9 bases at V and 5 bases at J, with 13 bases between. Source study methods: Estimates of nucleated cell counts were drawn from the amplification of reference gene primers. Repertoires were generated with immunoSEQ multiplex PCR, while TCRdb's copy carries only in-frame clones and drops some. That table gives V, J and clone size, and the DNA gave D and trimming. Among approximately 130,000 clones listed, around 87% were seen once. The sequencing sample was made of peripheral blood. The chain joins TRBV19 to TRBJ1-2; D call uncertain. This TCR came from a woman aged 45-65 years who had recovered from COVID-19. CDR3 sequence (DNA): TGTGCCAGCAACACCTTTTCGTATGGCTACACCTTC. It encodes CASNTFSYGYTF. The full variable domain, its missing parts supplied by reference TRBV19 and TRBJ1-2, is DGGITQSPKYLFRKEGQNVTLSCEQNLNHDAMYWYRQDPGQGLRLIYYSQIVNDFQKGDIAEGYSVSREKKESFPLTVTSAQKNPTAFYLCASNTFSYGYTFGSGTRLTVV.